Presented here are 14 T cell receptor beta chains from one specimen sequenced in a study of yellow fever vaccine responses in identical twins. Via MiXCR, TCRdb re-called the RT-PCR reads, giving one row per CDR3 protein. This table has about 19,000 distinct CDR3 sequences, around two thirds appearing once. The source material was T cells from blood (PBMCs), unsorted or a sorted subset (not recorded which), sampled before or after yellow fever vaccination (not recorded which). The receptors come from a young woman who received the yellow fever vaccine.

This clonotype was recorded once. V gene TRBV2 combines with J gene TRBJ1-1, with D tentatively TRBD1 (5 bases). The germline CDR1 and CDR2 sequences are SNHLY and FYNNEI. Trimming took 7 bases from V and 2 from J, leaving 8 bases between them. The CDR3 has 12 residues. CDR3 bases: TGTGCCAGCAAGGGGTTCAACACTGAAGCTTTCTTT. Amino acids: CASKGFNTEAFF.

Here the CDR3 DNA reads TGTGCCGGCGGGACAGGGAAGACCGGGGAGCTGTTTTTT. Its translation: CAGGTGKTGELFF. The chain employs TRBV15 and TRBJ2-2; 9 bases are shared with TRBD1. The CDR3 runs to 13 residues. Germline V gene data show CDR1 as LNHNV and CDR2 as YYDKDF (reference sequence). The J segment lost 5 bases and the V segment lost 11 bases, leaving 6 bases of the junction unmatched.

This CDR3 reads CASSIGQGVDEQYF. The CDR3 nucleotides read TGTGCCAGTAGTATCGGACAGGGTGTCGACGAGCAGTACTTC. The rearrangement joins TRBV19 to TRBJ2-7, with 8 bases fitting TRBD1. Per germline, CDR1 LNHDA and CDR2 SQIVND (reference sequence). The J segment lost 5 bases and the V segment lost 3 bases, leaving 6 bases of the junction unmatched. This CDR3 contains 14 residues.

The V call is TRBV19, the J call TRBJ1-1; 10 nucleotides agree with TRBD1. J lost 10 bases, V lost 3 bases, and 5 bases had no gene match. This CDR3 has 13 amino acids. Germline CDR1 is LNHDA and CDR2 is SQIVND (reference sequence). In DNA, the CDR3 is TGTGCCAGTAGTATTCGGGACAGGGGAGCAGCTTTCTTT. Its protein is CASSIRDRGAAFF.

This chain links TRBV20-1 with TRBJ2-3; 10 positions agree with TRBD2. Per germline, CDR1 DFQATT and CDR2 SNEGSKA (reference sequence). Trimming took 3 bases from V and 0 from J; bases not matched to a gene: 3. The CDR3 length is 15 residues. CDR3 in DNA: TGCAGTGCTAGTGATAGCGGGGGGAGCACAGATACGCAGTATTTT. Translation gives CSASDSGGSTDTQYF.

The V call is TRBV2, the J call TRBJ2-1, with 9 bases identical to TRBD2. The CDR3 has 15 amino acids. J was trimmed by 9 bases and V by 2 bases; bases with no gene match: 8. Germline V lookup: CDR1 SNHLY, CDR2 FYNNEI. As DNA, the CDR3 is TGTGCCAGCAGTGAACCGAGCGGGGGGCTTGGTGAGCAGTTCTTC. It specifies CASSEPSGGLGEQFF.

This sequence joins TRBV10-3 and TRBJ2-7, with D possibly called TRBD1 or TRBD2 (6 bases each). Germline V gene data show CDR1 as ENHRY and CDR2 as SYGVKD. Trimming cost V 6 bases and J 4 bases, with 22 bases left between them. The CDR3 length is 16 residues. CDR3 sequence (DNA): TGTGCCATCAGCGCCGGGGGTGGGGGCCAGAATTACGAGCAGTACTTC. Translation gives CAISAGGGGQNYEQYF.

This clonotype appeared a few times. The CDR3 DNA reads as TGTGCCAGCAGCCAAGAGAAACAGGGGATAAGCAATCAGCCCCAGCATTTT. Residues: CASSQEKQGISNQPQHF. V and J are TRBV14 and TRBJ1-5; 7 nucleotides match TRBD1. Germline V gives CDR1 SGHDN, CDR2 FVKESK. Losses at the gene ends were 0 bases for V and 1 base for J; bases not matched to a gene: 6. The CDR3 sequence is 17 residues long.

The chain employs TRBV29-1 and TRBJ1-2; weak D call: TRBD1 (6 bases). The germline CDR1 and CDR2 sequences are SQVTM and ANQGSEA. V was trimmed by 7 bases and J by 4 bases, leaving 16 bases between them. The CDR3 loop spans 13 amino acids. The CDR3, as DNA: TGCAGCGCCCGCCCAACAGGGTCCTATGGCTACACCTTC. Translation gives CSARPTGSYGYTF.

The V gene is TRBV29-1, the J gene TRBJ1-2; 10 nucleotides match TRBD1. In germline, CDR1 is SQVTM, CDR2 ANQGSEA. This CDR3 has 14 residues. V lost 6 bases, J lost 4 bases, and 8 bases stayed unmatched. The CDR3 DNA reads TGCAGCGTGCAGGGACAGGGGAACGGCTATGGCTACACCTTC. Protein product: CSVQGQGNGYGYTF.

The chain employs TRBV10-3 and TRBJ2-7, with D possibly TRBD1 on 6 matching bases. The CDR3 runs to 11 residues. Germline CDR1 is ENHRY and CDR2 is SYGVKD. The V end was cut by 10 bases, the J end by 9 bases, with 16 bases between. The CDR3 is CATQQGAVQYV. Here the CDR3 DNA reads TGTGCCACCCAACAGGGAGCTGTGCAGTACGTC.

CDR3 amino acids: CASSPSDRKLNTEAFF. The CDR3 coding sequence is TGTGCCAGCTCACCAAGTGACCGAAAATTGAACACTGAAGCTTTCTTT. The chain links TRBV18 to TRBJ1-1, with D unresolved. This CDR3 spans 16 amino acids. Germline values: CDR1 KGHSH, CDR2 LQKENI. V was shortened by 2 bases and J by 0 bases, with 13 bases between the two germline ends.

V and J are TRBV9 and TRBJ1-2; D is ambiguous. The length of the CDR3 is 12 residues. The V gene lost 4 bases and the J gene lost 4 bases, with 8 bases spanning the gap. Germline assignment: CDR1 SGDLS and CDR2 YYNGEE. The CDR3 here is CASSPNSYGYTF. CDR3 DNA: TGTGCCAGCAGCCCCAACTCCTATGGCTACACCTTC.

The chain recombines TRBV5-1 with TRBJ2-1; perhaps TRBD2 as D (6 bases). Germline V gene sequence: CDR1 SGHRS, CDR2 YFSETQ. V shed 0 bases and J shed 7 bases, with 11 bases lying between them. The CDR3 extends over 14 amino acids. The CDR3 bases are TGCGCCAGCAGCTTGGGACATGGGGGGAATGAGCAGTTCTTC. It encodes CASSLGHGGNEQFF.